This TCR beta chain came from a study (dated by TCRdb to about 2013). Relative to germline, V is 4 bases shorter and J is 0 bases shorter, with 22 bases between their ends. The germline V gene (reference sequence) specifies SGHNT as CDR1 and YYREEE as CDR2. The CDR3 runs 18 residues from the cysteine to the phenylalanine. Only the CDR3 part of the read is kept: 54 bases, read in frame from the first base. Note on this clonotype: This clone's antigen is unknown. The sample holds no much larger clone one base away, and base qualities are not on file.

Reads for this sample came from an Illumina Genome Analyzer IIx. The public sequencing data were trimmed at Q25 with fastp and processed into clonotypes with MiXCR by TCRdb, which kept only in-frame beta chains. Every entry covers one CDR3 protein and lists the most common genes and DNA from its rows. This sample gives several thousand distinct CDR3 sequences in total; roughly a third of them show up just once. The ten largest clones capture approximately 23% of the sample. The sequence is built from TRBV5-4 and TRBJ1-1; a tentative D match to TRBD1 spans 6 bases. Sequences were obtained from blood. The receptor was derived from a human donor. The CDR3: CASSVEDDTGTMNTEAFF. In nucleotides, the sequence is TGTGCCAGCAGCGTTGAAGATGATACAGGGACGATGAACACTGAAGCTTTCTTT. The entire variable domain, with the stretches around the CDR3 drawn from the reference TRBV5-4 and TRBJ1-1 proteins, is ETGVTQSPTHLIKTRGQQVTLRCSSQSGHNTVSWYQQALGQGPQFIFQYYREEENGRGNFPPRFSGLQFPNYSSELNVNALELDDSALYLCASSVEDDTGTMNTEAFFGQGTRLTVV.